This passage covers 2 T cell receptor beta chains from one sample sequenced in a study of CD8+CD57+ T cells in acquired aplastic anemia. The TCR beta profiling, which covered VDJ combination and CDR3 sequence, was carried out using genomic DNA as the template. TCRdb re-derived calls from the reads in MiXCR, one entry per CDR3 protein. The profile shows 400,000 to 500,000 distinct CDR3 sequences, just under 70% of them singletons. The sequencing input was sorted CD4+, CD8+, or CD8+CD57+ T cells (not recorded which) from PBMCs. The origin of the receptors is a human donor in good health, serving as a control.

The V and J genes are TRBV7-9 and TRBJ2-5; D might be TRBD1 (6 bases). CDR1 and CDR2 from the germline V gene are SEHNR and FQNEAQ (reference sequence). V was cut by 4 bases and J by 9 bases, with 18 bases left in between. The CDR3 runs to 14 residues. The CDR3 DNA follows: TGTGCCAGCAGCTCAGGGACACCGAAAGCACCCCAGTACTTC. Amino acids: CASSSGTPKAPQYF.

This clonotype has at least ten counts. The V and J genes are TRBV5-1 and TRBJ1-1; 7 bases agree with TRBD1. The CDR3 runs to 14 residues. Trimming at V came to 3 bases and at J to 1 base, leaving 3 bases not matched to a gene. The germline CDR1 and CDR2 sequences are SGHRS and YFSETQ. The CDR3 protein is CASSSGTANTEAFF. CDR3 coding DNA: TGCGCCAGCAGCTCCGGGACAGCGAACACTGAAGCTTTCTTT.